A selection of T cell receptor beta chains follows, all from one sample in a study of identifying expanded T cells in peripheral blood. The data were produced by immunoSEQ multiplex PCR, yet TCRdb's version contains in-frame clones alone and is incomplete. The repertoire holds approximately 110,000 clones, approximately 90% seen once, with less than 20% in the top ten. The specimen was blood. The receptors here all came from a person aged 18-70 years in good health. Each CDR3 is given without its conserved first and last residue.

TRBJ1-5	TRBV6-5	ASRNTGGGQPQH
TRBJ1-2	TRBV6-5	ASKETGQGYT
TRBJ2-3	TRBV9	ASSVEGSAGGADTQY
TRBJ1-1	TRBV29-1	SVGLEGTEAF
TRBJ2-7	TRBV28	ASGLRGRVDEQY
TRBJ2-1	TRBV11-2	ASRGLKRGSNSYNEQF
TRBJ2-5	TRBV5-1	ASSLAPSGSGQETQY
TRBJ2-5	TRBV5-1	ASSLRPGLAYETQY
TRBJ1-5	TRBV29-1	SVEYGVGQPQH
TRBJ2-1	TRBV28	ASSPQGFWSEQF
TRBJ2-1	TRBV4-3	ASSQDWASDGGGNEQF
TRBJ2-7	TRBV5-4	ASSLGSSYEQY
TRBJ1-1	TRBV7-9	ASSSHATTEAF
TRBJ2-1	TRBV5-1	ASSSGPTETYNEQF
TRBJ1-1	TRBV19	ASTRSLHKRMNTEAF
TRBJ2-7	TRBV18	ASSSTRPLRDGSSYEQY
TRBJ2-7	TRBV2	ASSRSPVRGAPYEQY
TRBJ1-4	TRBV14	ASSQDRGETEKLF
TRBJ1-2	TRBV7-9	ASSPVEGTGYT
TRBJ2-5	TRBV6-1	ASSPRSQETQY
TRBJ2-3	TRBV11-2	ASSSTGWGTDTQY
TRBJ1-6	TRBV5-5	ASSWEGVSPLH
TRBJ2-3	TRBV4-2	ASSQIALTSTDTQY
TRBJ2-1	TRBV27	ASSLGLAGVFRQF
TRBJ2-6	TRBV1	TSSQDRLRAGFGSGANVLT
TRBJ1-1	TRBV29-1	SVVQRRDTEAF
TRBJ2-3	TRBV2	AIRQGVNTDTQY
TRBJ1-1	TRBV7-9	ASSLVSGGPSNTEAF
TRBJ2-4	TRBV7-2	ASSLVGPQGAGRKNIQY
TRBJ1-2	TRBV7-2	ASSLGWTGSRGYT
TRBJ1-1	TRBV6-5	ASSYRGDIDTEAF
TRBJ1-4	TRBV18	ASSNSKEKLF
TRBJ1-2	TRBV11-2	ASSQGFGYT
TRBJ1-2	TRBV6-5	ASSYSTGVLSGYT
TRBJ2-1	TRBV10-1	ASSGGAGTSSYNEQF
TRBJ1-5	TRBV5-5	ASSQLWGMEQPQH
TRBJ1-1	TRBV10-3	AISDGGYDSTEAF
TRBJ1-1	TRBV5-1	ASSLGTGVMNTEAF
TRBJ2-4	TRBV29-1	SVGGRSDIQY
TRBJ2-7	TRBV25-1	ASSELTDEQY
TRBJ1-2	TRBV7-8	ASSPRTGGAEFGYT
TRBJ1-1	TRBV19	ASSIGGNTEAF
TRBJ2-7	TRBV7-6	ASSPSGPAYEQY
TRBJ1-2	TRBV19	ASSTTGSNYGYT
TRBJ1-6	TRBV13	ASSLYDSPLH
TRBJ1-1	TRBV19	ASSMNGETEAF
TRBJ1-1	TRBV6-6	ASTDFVNTEAF
TRBJ2-3	TRBV7-8	ASSLGDHDTQY
TRBJ1-2	TRBV6-6	ASSYSKDRPNYGYT
TRBJ1-4	TRBV5-1	ASSFGQFREEEKLF
TRBJ2-1	TRBV4-3	ASSQASNEQF
TRBJ2-2	TRBV30	AWSTRDNTGELF
TRBJ1-3	TRBV28	ASSPGRLGGNTIY
TRBJ1-1	TRBV4-2	ASSQDLNRA
TRBJ2-3	TRBV27	ASSLSGSGLFAWRGGADTQY
TRBJ1-1	TRBV5-4	ASSGGTEAF
TRBJ2-7	TRBV28	ASSKQYSSSYEQY
TRBJ2-2	TRBV19	ASTPWTGRVGELF
TRBJ1-2	TRBV5-1	ASSLGQTVYGYT